This TCR beta chain stems from a study of blood T cell repertoires in COVID-19. At the level of the study: Collection of acute and convalescent COVID-19 samples took place in the United States, Italy and Spain. T cells, B-cell-depleted T cells, or PBMCs provided the cDNA or gDNA that served as material.

The CDR3 length is 16 residues. Germline V lookup: CDR1 SGHTS, CDR2 YDEGEE. Trimming left V 4 bases short and J 2 bases short, with 16 bases between. Original handling: Estimation of nucleated cell counts was performed using reference gene primer amplification. The method was immunoSEQ multiplex PCR; TCRdb's version includes in-frame clones alone and lacks a portion of them. Clone size and V and J calls were adopted from that table, with D and trimming inferred from the DNA. The repertoire includes nearly 350,000 clones, approximately 82% of them detected once, and about 2.7% sits in the top ten. Input material: peripheral blood. The chain uses TRBV5-8 and TRBJ1-5; the D is unclear. This sequence originates from a man aged 25 to 45 with active or convalescent COVID-19. The CDR3 sequence is CASSARLDSGNQPQHF. As DNA, the CDR3 is TGTGCCAGCAGCGCCCGCCTGGACTCTGGCAATCAGCCCCAGCATTTT.